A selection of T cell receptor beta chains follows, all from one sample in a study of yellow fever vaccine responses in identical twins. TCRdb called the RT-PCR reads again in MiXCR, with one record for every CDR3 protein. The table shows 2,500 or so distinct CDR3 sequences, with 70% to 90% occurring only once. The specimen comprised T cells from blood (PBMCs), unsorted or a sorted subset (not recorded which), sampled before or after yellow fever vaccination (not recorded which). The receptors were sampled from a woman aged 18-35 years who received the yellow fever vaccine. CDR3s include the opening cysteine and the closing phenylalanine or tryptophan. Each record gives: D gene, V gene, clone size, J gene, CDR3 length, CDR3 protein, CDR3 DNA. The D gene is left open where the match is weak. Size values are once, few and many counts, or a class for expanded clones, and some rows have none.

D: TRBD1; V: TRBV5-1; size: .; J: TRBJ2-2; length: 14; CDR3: CASSRDRETGELFF; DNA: TGCGCCAGCAGCCGGGACAGAGAAACCGGGGAGCTGTTTTTT
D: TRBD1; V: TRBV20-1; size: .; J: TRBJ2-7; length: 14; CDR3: CSVTKPGQTYEQYF; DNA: TGCAGTGTTACTAAACCGGGACAGACCTACGAGCAGTACTTC
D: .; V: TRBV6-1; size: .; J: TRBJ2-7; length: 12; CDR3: CASTSNSYEQYF; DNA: TGTGCCAGCACCAGCAACTCCTACGAGCAGTACTTC
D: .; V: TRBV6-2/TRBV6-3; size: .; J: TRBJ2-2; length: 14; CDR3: CASSYSQGTGELFF; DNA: TGTGCCAGCAGTTACAGCCAAGGGACCGGGGAGCTGTTTTTT
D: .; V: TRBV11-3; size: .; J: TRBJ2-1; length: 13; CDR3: CASSLDAYNEQFF; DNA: TGTGCCAGCAGCTTAGATGCTTACAATGAGCAGTTCTTC
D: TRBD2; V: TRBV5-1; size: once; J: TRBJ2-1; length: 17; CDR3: CASREGLAGGLNNEQFF; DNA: TGCGCCAGCAGGGAGGGACTAGCGGGAGGGCTAAACAATGAGCAGTTCTTC
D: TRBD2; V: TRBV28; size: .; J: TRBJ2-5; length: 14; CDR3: CASSSGGSGETQYF; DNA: TGTGCCAGCAGTTCCGGGGGGTCGGGAGAGACCCAGTACTTC
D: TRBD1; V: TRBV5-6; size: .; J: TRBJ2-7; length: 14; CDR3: CASSYGTGHYEQYF; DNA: TGTGCCAGCAGCTACGGGACAGGGCACTACGAGCAGTACTTC
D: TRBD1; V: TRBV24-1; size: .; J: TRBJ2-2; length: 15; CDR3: CATSDPGQGRGELFF; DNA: TGTGCCACCAGTGATCCTGGACAGGGGCGAGGGGAGCTGTTTTTT
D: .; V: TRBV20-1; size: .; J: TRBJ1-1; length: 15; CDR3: CSAIQEALMNTEAFF; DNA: TGCAGTGCTATCCAGGAGGCGTTAATGAACACTGAAGCTTTCTTT
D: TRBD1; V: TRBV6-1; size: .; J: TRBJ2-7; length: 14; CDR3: CASSRRDRAYEQYF; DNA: TGTGCCAGCAGTCGCCGGGACAGAGCCTACGAGCAGTACTTC
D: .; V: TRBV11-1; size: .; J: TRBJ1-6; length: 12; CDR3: CASSSVDRPLHF; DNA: TGTGCCAGCAGCTCCGTCGATAGACCCCTCCACTTT
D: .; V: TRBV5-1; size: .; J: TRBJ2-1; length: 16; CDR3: CASSLAPGSSYNEQFF; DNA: TGCGCCAGCAGCTTGGCCCCGGGAAGCTCCTACAATGAGCAGTTCTTC
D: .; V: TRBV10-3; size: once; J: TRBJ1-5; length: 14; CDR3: CAISSGTDNQPQHF; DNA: TGTGCCATCAGTTCCGGGACCGATAATCAGCCCCAGCATTTT
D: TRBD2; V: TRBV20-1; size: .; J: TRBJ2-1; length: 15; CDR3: CSARDLREGVYEQFF; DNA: TGCAGTGCTAGAGATTTGCGGGAGGGCGTATATGAGCAGTTCTTC
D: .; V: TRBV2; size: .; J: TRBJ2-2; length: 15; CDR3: CASSPEVGASGELFF; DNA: TGTGCCAGCAGTCCTGAGGTGGGGGCTTCCGGGGAGCTGTTTTTT
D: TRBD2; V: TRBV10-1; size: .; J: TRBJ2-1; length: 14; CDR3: CASSDRTSGSRQFF; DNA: TGCGCCAGCAGTGATAGGACTAGCGGGAGTCGGCAGTTCTTC
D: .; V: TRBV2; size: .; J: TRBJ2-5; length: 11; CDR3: CASTQLETQYF; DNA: TGTGCCAGCACCCAACTAGAGACCCAGTACTTC
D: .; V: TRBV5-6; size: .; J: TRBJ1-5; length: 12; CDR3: CASSFNDQPQHF; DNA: TGTGCCAGCAGCTTCAACGATCAGCCCCAGCATTTT
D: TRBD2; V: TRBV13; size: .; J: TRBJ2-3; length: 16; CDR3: CASRTAGGPPPGTQYF; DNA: TGTGCCAGCAGGACAGCGGGAGGGCCGCCACCGGGTACGCAGTATTTT
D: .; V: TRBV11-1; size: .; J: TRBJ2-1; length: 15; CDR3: CASSLAASSYNEQFF; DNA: TGTGCCAGCAGCTTAGCGGCTAGCTCCTACAATGAGCAGTTCTTC
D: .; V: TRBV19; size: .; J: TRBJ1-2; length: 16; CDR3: CASSPREGINSYGYTF; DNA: TGTGCCAGTAGTCCCCGTGAAGGAATTAATTCCTATGGCTACACCTTC
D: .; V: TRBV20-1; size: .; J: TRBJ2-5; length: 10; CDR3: CSAEVATQYF; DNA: TGCAGTGCGGAAGTGGCGACCCAGTACTTC
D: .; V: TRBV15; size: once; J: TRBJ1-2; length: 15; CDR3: CATSRDTSGPYGYTF; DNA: TGTGCCACCAGCAGAGATACTTCAGGGCCCTATGGCTACACCTTC
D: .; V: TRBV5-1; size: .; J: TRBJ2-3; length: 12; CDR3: CASSFGLDTQYF; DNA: TGCGCCAGCAGCTTCGGACTAGATACGCAGTATTTT
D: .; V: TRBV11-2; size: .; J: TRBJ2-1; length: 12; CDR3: CASSPTINEQFF; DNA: TGTGCCAGCAGCCCAACTATCAATGAGCAGTTCTTC
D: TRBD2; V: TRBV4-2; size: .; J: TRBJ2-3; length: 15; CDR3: CASSQSGGATDTQYF; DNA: TGTGCCAGCAGCCAAAGCGGGGGGGCCACAGATACGCAGTATTTT
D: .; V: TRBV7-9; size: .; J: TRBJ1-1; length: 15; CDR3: CASSPYTGINTEAFF; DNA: TGTGCCAGCAGCCCCTACACAGGGATAAACACTGAAGCTTTCTTT
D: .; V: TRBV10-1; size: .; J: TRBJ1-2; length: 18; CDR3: CASSAPWRTVRCNYGYTF; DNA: TGCGCCAGCAGTGCCCCTTGGCGGACTGTGCGTTGTAACTATGGCTACACCTTC
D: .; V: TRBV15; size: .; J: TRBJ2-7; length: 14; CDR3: CATSPPGGGYEQYF; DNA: TGTGCCACCAGCCCCCCCGGGGGCGGGTACGAGCAGTACTTC
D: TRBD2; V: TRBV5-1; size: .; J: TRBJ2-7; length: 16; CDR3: CASSLAFGTSSYEQYF; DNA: TGCGCCAGCAGCTTGGCCTTCGGGACTAGTAGTTACGAGCAGTACTTC
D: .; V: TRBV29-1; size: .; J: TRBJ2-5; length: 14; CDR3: CSVEAPWGQETQYF; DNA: TGCAGCGTTGAGGCACCATGGGGCCAAGAGACCCAGTACTTC
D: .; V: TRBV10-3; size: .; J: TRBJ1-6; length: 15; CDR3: CAISESSQGYSPLHF; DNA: TGTGCCATCAGTGAGTCGAGTCAGGGGTACTCACCCCTCCACTTT
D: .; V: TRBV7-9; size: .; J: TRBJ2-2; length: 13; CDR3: CASSFFGTGELFF; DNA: TGTGCCAGCAGCTTCTTTGGAACCGGGGAGCTGTTTTTT
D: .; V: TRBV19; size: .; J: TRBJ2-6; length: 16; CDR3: CASSIDSAGGANVLTF; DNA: TGTGCCAGTAGTATAGATTCAGCTGGTGGGGCCAACGTCCTGACTTTC
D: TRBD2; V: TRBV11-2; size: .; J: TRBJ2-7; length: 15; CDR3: CASSPRAGGSYEQYF; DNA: TGTGCCAGCAGCCCTAGAGCGGGAGGGTCCTACGAGCAGTACTTC
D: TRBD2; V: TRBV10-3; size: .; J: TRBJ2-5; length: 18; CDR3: CAISDKVVAGGPLETQYF; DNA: TGTGCCATCAGTGACAAGGTGGTAGCGGGAGGGCCTCTTGAGACCCAGTACTTC